This T cell receptor beta chain appears in the sequencing data of a study of blood T cell repertoires in COVID-19. The protocol was immunoSEQ multiplex PCR, while the TCRdb copy is restricted to in-frame clones and leaves out a portion. Of some 48,000 clones listed, approximately 85% were seen once; the top ten hold around 3.1%. In germline, CDR1 is MNHNS, CDR2 SASEGT. The length of the CDR3 is 15 residues. V gave up 3 bases and J gave up 5 bases; unmatched junction bases: 5. The chain is built from TRBV6-1 and TRBJ2-5; 11 bases are shared with TRBD1. The receptor was derived from a man aged 50 or older with active COVID-19. Sequencing input: peripheral blood. The DNA for the CDR3 is TGTGCCAGCAGTGACCGGGACAGGGGGAGGGAGACCCAGTACTTC. Translated: CASSDRDRGRETQYF.